The clone carrying this T cell receptor beta chain was recorded once. Amplification targeted TCR beta CDR3 regions from RNA transcripts. The HTBI primer set drove a first-round RT-PCR of the TCR CDR3. TCRdb redid the calling of the multiplex PCR reads with MiXCR, one entry per CDR3 protein. The sample lists some 350,000 distinct CDR3 sequences, about 13% occurring once. These data belong to a study of T cells in Graves' hyperthyroidism and ophthalmopathy. Study context: The authors collected peripheral blood at initial diagnosis, before any treatment.

With V trimmed by 5 bases and J by 10 bases, 23 bases remained unmatched. Germline-derived CDR1 and CDR2 are MNHNS and SASEGT. This CDR3 is built from 19 residues. The clonotype comes from a woman aged 35 to 49 with Graves' ophthalmopathy. The genes are TRBV6-1 and TRBJ2-2, with 9 bases fitting TRBD2. The material sequenced was blood. CDR3 loop: CASSPLTSGGRALREELFF. CDR3 nucleotide sequence: TGTGCCAGCAGTCCCCTCACCAGCGGCGGGAGGGCCCTAAGGGAGGAGCTGTTTTTT.